This T cell receptor beta chain appears in the sequencing data of a study of blood T cell repertoires in COVID-19 (dated by TCRdb to about 2020). Background for the entire study: Collaborator samples came from the United States, Italy and Spain and covered acute and convalescent phases of COVID-19. The prospective study material was composed of cDNA or gDNA derived from T cells, B-cell-depleted T cells, or PBMCs. Deeply sampled blood TCRbeta repertoires from subjects exposed to, actively infected with, or recovered from COVID-19 were included in the dataset. The repertoires were made available in a free public database intended to serve as a resource for research on the immune response to SARS-CoV-2. Samples were obtained from the ongoing ImmuneRACE study (first 160 participants) and from 1,200 or so subjects provided by 6 global collaborators. Sample metadata almost always included a de-identified subject ID, COVID-19 status, age in years and sex. Where HLA class I and class II types were available, the types were taken from metadata supplied by the sample provider, not from assay-based typing. What the study reported, not specific to this receptor: How much clinical and demographic metadata was included differed by source and by participant, and the metadata was provided uncurated.

The immunoSEQ Assay, a bias-controlled multiplex PCR, was used to amplify TCRbeta CDR3 regions from genomic DNA. The study's processing was this. The number of nucleated cells in each sample was estimated by amplification of reference gene primers within the assay. Sequence reads were collapsed and filtered to measure the absolute abundance of every unique TCRbeta CDR3 rearrangement. Productive Simpson clonality was computed per sample as the square root of Simpson's diversity index over productive rearrangements. TCRdb stores this immuneACCESS table with in-frame sequences only. Part of the clones is absent; in the studies checked, under half of the shortfall reflects unresolved V genes, and no reason is known for the rest. The DNA was the basis for D and trimming; V, J and clone size are from that table. The table for this sample lists a few hundred thousand clones; about 87% of them were counted only once. The ten largest clones represent around 3.1% of the sample.

Participants in the prospective study were enrolled through a virtual design, were aged roughly 18 to 100 years, and lived in some 24 United States geographic areas. To assign participants to cohorts, the prospective study relied on clinical history that participants themselves reported in a screening survey and a study questionnaire. Exposed participants were defined as having been in contact with someone with a PCR-confirmed or clinician-diagnosed COVID-19 case within 2 weeks of study entry. Each participant in the prospective study had whole blood, serum and a nasopharyngeal or oropharyngeal swab collected by mobile phlebotomists. Participants in the prospective study had the option to provide additional blood draws and questionnaires over a roughly two-month period. Blood samples from the prospective study were shipped frozen or at room temperature prior to DNA extraction. This clone occurred once. No cognate antigen has been identified for it. One base away there is no much larger clone; base qualities are not given.

This sequence originates from a woman between 35 and 50 years old who had been exposed to COVID-19. The sequencing sample was made of PBMCs or T cells enriched from blood (not recorded which).

Here the CDR3 is given as CASSPRNEQFF. At the DNA level, the sequence is TGTGCCAGCAGTCCTAGGAATGAGCAGTTCTTC. This chain joins TRBV6-6 to TRBJ2-1, with the D gene too uncertain to name. The CDR3 has 11 amino acids, counting the end cysteine and phenylalanine. Only the CDR3 region is kept as DNA, spanning 33 bases read in frame from base 1. Trimming at the junction amounts to 5 bases on V and 7 bases on J, and the germline ends lie 6 bases apart. The germline V gene (reference sequence) gives CDR1 as MNHNY and CDR2 as SVGAGI.